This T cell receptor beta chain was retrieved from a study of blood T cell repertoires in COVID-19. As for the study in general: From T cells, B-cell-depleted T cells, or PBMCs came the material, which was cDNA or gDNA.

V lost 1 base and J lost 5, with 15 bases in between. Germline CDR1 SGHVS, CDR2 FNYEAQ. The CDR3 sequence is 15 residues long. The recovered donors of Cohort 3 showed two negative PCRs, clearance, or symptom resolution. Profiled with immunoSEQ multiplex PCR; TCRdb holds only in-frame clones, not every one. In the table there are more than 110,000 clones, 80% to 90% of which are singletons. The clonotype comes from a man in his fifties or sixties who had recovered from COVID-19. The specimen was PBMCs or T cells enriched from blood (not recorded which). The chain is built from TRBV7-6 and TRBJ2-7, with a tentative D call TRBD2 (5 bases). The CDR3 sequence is CASSLELGSRDEQYF. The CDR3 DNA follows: TGTGCCAGCAGCTTAGAACTAGGTTCCCGGGACGAGCAGTACTTC.